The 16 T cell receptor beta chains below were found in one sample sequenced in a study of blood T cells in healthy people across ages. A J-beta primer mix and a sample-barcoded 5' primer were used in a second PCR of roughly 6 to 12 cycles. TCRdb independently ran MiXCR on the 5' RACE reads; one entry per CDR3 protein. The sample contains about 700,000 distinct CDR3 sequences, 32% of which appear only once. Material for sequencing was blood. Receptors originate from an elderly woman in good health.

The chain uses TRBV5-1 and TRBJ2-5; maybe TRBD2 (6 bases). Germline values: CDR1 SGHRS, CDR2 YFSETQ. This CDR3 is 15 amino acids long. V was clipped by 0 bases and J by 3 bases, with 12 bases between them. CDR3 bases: TGCGCCAGCAGCTTGGGGGGGGAAGTTGAAGAGACCCAGTACTTC. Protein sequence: CASSLGGEVEETQYF.

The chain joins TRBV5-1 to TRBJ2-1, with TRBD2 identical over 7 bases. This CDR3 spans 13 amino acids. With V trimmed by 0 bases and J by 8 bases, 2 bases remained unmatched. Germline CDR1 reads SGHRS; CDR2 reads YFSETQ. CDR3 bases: TGCGCCAGCAGCTTGGTGGGGGGGGATGAGCAGTTCTTC. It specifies CASSLVGGDEQFF.

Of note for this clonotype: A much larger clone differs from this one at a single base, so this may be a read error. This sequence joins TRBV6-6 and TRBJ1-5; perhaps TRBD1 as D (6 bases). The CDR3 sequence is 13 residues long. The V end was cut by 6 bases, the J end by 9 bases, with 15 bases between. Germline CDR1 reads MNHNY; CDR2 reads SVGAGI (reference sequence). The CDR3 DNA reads TGTGCCAGCAGCTACAGGGCAGGCCTGCCCCAGCATTTT. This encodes CASSYRAGLPQHF.

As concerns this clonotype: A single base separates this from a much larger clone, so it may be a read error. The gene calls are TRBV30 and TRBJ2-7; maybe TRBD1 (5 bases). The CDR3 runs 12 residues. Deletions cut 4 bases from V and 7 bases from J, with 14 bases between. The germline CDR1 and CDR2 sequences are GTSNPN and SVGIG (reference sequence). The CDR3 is CAWNDVDNEQYF. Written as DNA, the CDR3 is TGTGCCTGGAATGACGTGGACAATGAGCAGTACTTC.

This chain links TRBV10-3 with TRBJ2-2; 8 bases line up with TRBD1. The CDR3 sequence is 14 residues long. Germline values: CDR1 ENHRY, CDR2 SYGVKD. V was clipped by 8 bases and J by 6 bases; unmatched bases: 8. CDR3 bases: TGTGCCATCGGACAGGGTGGGTTCGCCGGGGAGCTGTTTTTT. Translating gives CAIGQGGFAGELFF.

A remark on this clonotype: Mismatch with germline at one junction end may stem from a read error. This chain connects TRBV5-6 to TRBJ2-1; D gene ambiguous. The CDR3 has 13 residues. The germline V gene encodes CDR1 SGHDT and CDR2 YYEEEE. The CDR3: CASSFDRTNERFF. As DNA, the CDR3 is TGTGCCAGCAGCTTCGATAGGACCAATGAGCGGTTCTTC.

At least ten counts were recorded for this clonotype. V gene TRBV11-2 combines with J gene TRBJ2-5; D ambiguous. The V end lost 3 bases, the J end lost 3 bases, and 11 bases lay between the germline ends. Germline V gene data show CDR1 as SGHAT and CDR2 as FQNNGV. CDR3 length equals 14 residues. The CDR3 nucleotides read TGTGCCAGCAGCTTTGTGGGGTTCGAAGAGACCCAGTACTTC. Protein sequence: CASSFVGFEETQYF.

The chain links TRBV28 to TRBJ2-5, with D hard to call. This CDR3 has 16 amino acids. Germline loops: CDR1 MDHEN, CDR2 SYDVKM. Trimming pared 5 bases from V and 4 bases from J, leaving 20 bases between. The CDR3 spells CASSPLGQGIGETQYF. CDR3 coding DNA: TGTGCCAGCAGTCCCCTAGGGCAAGGTATCGGAGAGACCCAGTACTTC.

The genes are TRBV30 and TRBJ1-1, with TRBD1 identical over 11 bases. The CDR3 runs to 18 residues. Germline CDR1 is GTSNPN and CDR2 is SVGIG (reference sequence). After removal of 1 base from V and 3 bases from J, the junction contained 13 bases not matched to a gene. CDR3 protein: CAWSGLRTGGRGDTEAFF. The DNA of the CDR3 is TGTGCCTGGAGTGGGCTCCGGACAGGGGGCCGGGGGGACACTGAAGCTTTCTTT. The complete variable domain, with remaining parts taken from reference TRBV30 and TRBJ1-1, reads SQTIHQWPATLVQPVGSPLSLECTVEGTSNPNLYWYRQAAGRGLQLLFYSVGIGQISSEVPQNLSASRPQDRQFILSSKKLLLSDSGFYLCAWSGLRTGGRGDTEAFFGQGTRLTVV.

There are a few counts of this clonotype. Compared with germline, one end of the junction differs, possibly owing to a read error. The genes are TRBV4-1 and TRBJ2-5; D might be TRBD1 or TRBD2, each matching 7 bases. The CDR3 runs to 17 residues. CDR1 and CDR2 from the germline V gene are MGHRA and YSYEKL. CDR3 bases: TGCGCCAGTAGCCAGGGGGGGCGAGCGGTACTTACAGAGACCCAGTACTTC. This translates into CASSQGGRAVLTETQYF.

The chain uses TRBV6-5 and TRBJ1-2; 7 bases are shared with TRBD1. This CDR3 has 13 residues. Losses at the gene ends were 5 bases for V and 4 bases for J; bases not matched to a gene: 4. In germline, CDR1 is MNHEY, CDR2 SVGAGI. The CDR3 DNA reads TGTGCCAGCAGTCTACAGGGGAGCTATGGCTACACCTTC. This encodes CASSLQGSYGYTF.

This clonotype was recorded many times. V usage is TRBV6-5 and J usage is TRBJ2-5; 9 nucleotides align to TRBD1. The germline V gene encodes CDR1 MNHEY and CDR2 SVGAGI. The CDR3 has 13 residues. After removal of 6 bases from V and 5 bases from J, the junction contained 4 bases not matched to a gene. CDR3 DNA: TGTGCCAGCAGAGGGACAGGGATGGAGACCCAGTACTTC. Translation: CASRGTGMETQYF.

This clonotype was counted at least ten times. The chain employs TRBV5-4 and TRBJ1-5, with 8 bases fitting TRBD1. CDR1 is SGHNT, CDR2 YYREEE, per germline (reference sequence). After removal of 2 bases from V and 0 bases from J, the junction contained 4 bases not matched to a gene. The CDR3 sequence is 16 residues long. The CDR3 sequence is CASSFQQGDSNQPQHF. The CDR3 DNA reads TGTGCCAGCAGCTTCCAACAGGGGGATAGCAATCAGCCCCAGCATTTT.

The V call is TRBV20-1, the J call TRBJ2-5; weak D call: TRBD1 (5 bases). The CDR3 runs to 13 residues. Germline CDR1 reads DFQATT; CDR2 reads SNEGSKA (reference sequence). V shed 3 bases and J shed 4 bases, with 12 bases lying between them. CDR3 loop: CSASSGFGETQYF. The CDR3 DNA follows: TGCAGTGCTAGCTCAGGGTTTGGAGAGACCCAGTACTTC.

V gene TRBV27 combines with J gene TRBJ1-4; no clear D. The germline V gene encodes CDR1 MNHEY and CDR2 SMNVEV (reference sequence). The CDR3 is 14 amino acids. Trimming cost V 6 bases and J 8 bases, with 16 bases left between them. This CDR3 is CASRPAQSREKLFF. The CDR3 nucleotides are TGTGCCAGCAGGCCCGCACAGTCGAGGGAAAAACTGTTTTTT.

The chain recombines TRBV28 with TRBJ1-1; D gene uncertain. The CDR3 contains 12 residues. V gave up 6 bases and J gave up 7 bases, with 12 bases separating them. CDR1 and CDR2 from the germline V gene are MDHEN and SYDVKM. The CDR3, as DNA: TGTGCCAGCAGATCCCATATTGTTGAAGCTTTCTTT. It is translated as CASRSHIVEAFF.